Listed here are 18 T cell receptor beta chains from one sample, sequenced in a study of metastatic and nonmetastatic thyroid tumors. With MiXCR, TCRdb reprocessed the PCR reads. There are roughly 7,300 clones in the sample; roughly 33% occur only once, and about a tenth lies in the top ten. The entire patient cohort was treatment-naive prior to thyroid surgery. Sequences were obtained from tumor tissue. Receptor source: a female donor with papillary thyroid cancer or a benign thyroid nodule (not recorded which). Some clones in this sample may be carry-over from other donors' samples.

This clone has more than one count but fewer than ten. The chain is built from TRBV11-2 and TRBJ1-6, with TRBD1 identical over 7 bases. Germline CDR1 SGHAT, CDR2 FQNNGV. The CDR3 contains 15 residues. The trim removed 0 bases at V and 7 bases at J, leaving 3 bases unmatched. This CDR3 is CASSLETGANSPLHF. CDR3 bases: TGTGCCAGCAGCTTAGAAACAGGGGCAAATTCACCCCTCCACTTT.

This rearrangement joins TRBV15 to TRBJ2-3, with no clear D. The germline gives CDR1 LNHNV, CDR2 YYDKDF (reference sequence). The CDR3 spans 13 residues. V lost 0 bases, J lost 6 bases, and 7 bases lay in between. Written as DNA, the CDR3 is TGTGCCACCAGCAGAGATCGGGTCGATACGCAGTATTTT. Residues: CATSRDRVDTQYF.

The chain carries TRBV20-1 and TRBJ2-1; perhaps TRBD2 as D (5 bases). CDR1 and CDR2 from the germline V gene are DFQATT and SNEGSKA (reference sequence). Trimming removed 6 bases at V and 0 bases at J, with 12 bases between. This CDR3 region has 14 residues. CDR3 bases: TGCAGTGCCGCTAGCCGCTACTCCTACAATGAGCAGTTCTTC. Protein: CSAASRYSYNEQFF.

This chain uses TRBV30 with TRBJ1-5; 7 positions agree with TRBD1. Germline CDR1 reads GTSNPN; CDR2 reads SVGIG (reference sequence). The CDR3 has 13 residues. V trimming: 2 bases; J trimming: 6 bases; junction bases outside the gene matches: 4. CDR3 sequence (DNA): TGTGCCTGGAGTAACAGGGGTGGTCAGCCCCAGCATTTT. This translates into CAWSNRGGQPQHF.

The genes are TRBV11-2 and TRBJ2-1; no clear D. The CDR3 runs to 11 residues. V was pared by 5 bases and J by 10 bases, with 9 bases between. CDR1 is SGHAT, CDR2 FQNNGV, per germline. DNA of the CDR3: TGTGCCAGCAGCCCTAAAGCGGAGCAGTTCTTC. It is translated as CASSPKAEQFF.

In its sample, this clone ranks as large. The V gene is TRBV7-2, the J gene TRBJ1-2, with 8 bases that match TRBD1. Germline CDR1 and CDR2: SGHTA and FQGNSA. The CDR3 consists of 15 residues. Trimming took 5 bases from V and 8 from J; bases not matched to a gene: 13. The chain's CDR3 is CASSLNTGGGIGYTF. CDR3 DNA: TGTGCCAGCAGCCTGAATACAGGGGGGGGAATAGGCTACACCTTC.

This chain uses TRBV7-2 with TRBJ1-5; 8 bases are shared with TRBD1. CDR1 SGHTA and CDR2 FQGNSA come from the germline V gene. Trimming at V came to 6 bases and at J to 6 bases, leaving 10 bases not matched to a gene. The CDR3 length is 15 residues. CDR3 DNA sequence: TGTGCCAGCAGGTGGACAGGGAACCCAGCTCAGCCCCAGCATTTT. This encodes CASRWTGNPAQPQHF.

This clone is medium-sized in the sample. The chain has TRBV2 and TRBJ1-6; 7 bases are a match to TRBD1. The CDR3 contains 14 residues. Germline V gene lookup returns CDR1 SNHLY and CDR2 FYNNEI. With V trimmed by 5 bases and J by 7 bases, 5 bases remained unmatched. CDR3 residues: CASSSGQFNSPLHF. The CDR3 bases are TGTGCCAGCAGTTCGGGACAGTTCAATTCACCCCTCCACTTT.

This clone ranks as medium-sized. This chain connects TRBV4-2 to TRBJ2-5, with D perhaps being TRBD1 or TRBD2 (7 bases each). The CDR3 totals 16 residues. Trimming removed 0 bases at V and 5 bases at J, with 16 bases between. Germline loops: CDR1 LGHNA, CDR2 YNFKEQ. CDR3 protein: CASSQETGARGETQYF. The CDR3 DNA reads TGTGCCAGCAGCCAAGAAACAGGGGCGCGGGGGGAGACCCAGTACTTC.

This clone was seen repeatedly, ten times or more. The chain uses TRBV7-2 and TRBJ2-2; 9 bases agree with TRBD2. V lost 5 bases to trimming and J lost 5 bases; unmatched junction nucleotides: 3. The CDR3 extends over 14 amino acids. From germline, CDR1 is SGHTA and CDR2 FQGNSA. CDR3 sequence reads: CASSLTSGTGELFF. DNA of the CDR3: TGTGCCAGCAGCCTGACTAGCGGTACCGGGGAGCTGTTTTTT.

V is TRBV28 and J is TRBJ2-1, with 7 bases aligning to TRBD2. This CDR3 contains 12 residues. Germline V gene data show CDR1 as MDHEN and CDR2 as SYDVKM. The J segment lost 15 bases and the V segment lost 2 bases, leaving 7 bases of the junction unmatched. The CDR3 loop reads CASSLHTGLRFF. CDR3 in DNA: TGTGCCAGCAGTTTACATACGGGACTACGGTTCTTC.

The CDR3 reads CASSYQARGDSPLHF. CDR3 in DNA: TGTGCCAGCAGTTACCAGGCACGGGGGGATTCACCCCTCCACTTT. This chain joins TRBV6-2 or TRBV6-3 and TRBJ1-6; D might be TRBD1 (5 bases). Trimming removed 2 bases at V and 8 bases at J, with 13 bases between. CDR1 MNHEY and CDR2 SVGEGT come from the germline V gene. This CDR3 spans 15 amino acids.

Only one count was recorded for this clone. J is TRBJ1-2 and V is TRBV30; no reliable D call. The germline V gene has CDR1 GTSNPN and CDR2 SVGIG (reference sequence). Between the trimmed V and J ends, which lost 0 bases and 7 bases, there was a span of 12 bases. The CDR3 spans 13 residues. In DNA, the CDR3 is TGTGCCTGGAGTGTACAATGGCACGGTGGCTACACCTTC. Its translation: CAWSVQWHGGYTF.

This clone was seen a handful of times. This chain joins TRBV4-1 and TRBJ2-1; a weak D match, TRBD1 (5 bases). Germline CDR1 reads MGHRA; CDR2 reads YSYEKL. The CDR3 sequence is 14 residues long. Deletions cut 2 bases from V and 5 bases from J, with 10 bases between. The CDR3 DNA sequence: TGCGCCAGCAGCCAAATGGTCAGGGACAATGAGCAGTTCTTC. This gives the protein CASSQMVRDNEQFF.

This clone qualifies as medium-sized. The V and J genes are TRBV7-8 and TRBJ2-7, with a possible D match to TRBD2 (7 bases). The CDR3 runs to 13 residues. Germline V gene sequence: CDR1 SGHVS, CDR2 FQNEAQ. Between the trimmed V and J ends, which lost 8 bases and 7 bases, there was a span of 18 bases. CDR3 protein: CASFPGGAREQYF. As DNA, the CDR3 is TGTGCCAGCTTCCCTGGGGGGGCTAGGGAGCAGTACTTC.

This clone is medium-sized within its sample. V is TRBV24-1 and J is TRBJ2-1; possible D gene TRBD2, 6 bases. The V end was cut by 4 bases, the J end by 1 base, with 16 bases between. The CDR3 consists of 17 residues. Looked up from germline, CDR1 is KGHDR and CDR2 is SFDVKD. The CDR3 region is CATSDPAGSGSYNEQFF. The DNA of the CDR3 is TGTGCCACCAGTGACCCAGCGGGCTCAGGGTCCTACAATGAGCAGTTCTTC.

This clone was counted ten times or more. It may be a read error: a sequence one base away is much more abundant. The chain links TRBV15 to TRBJ2-2; D remains ambiguous. The CDR3 is 13 residues long. Germline CDR1 reads LNHNV; CDR2 reads YYDKDF (reference sequence). The CDR3 sequence: CVTSRDHTGELFF. CDR3 nucleotides: TGTGTCACCAGCAGAGATCACACGGGGGAGCTGTTTTTT.

The chain uses TRBV18 and TRBJ1-3, with 7 bases lining up with TRBD1. Germline V gene lookup returns CDR1 KGHSH and CDR2 LQKENI. CDR3 length: 15 residues. V shed 2 bases and J 4 bases; nucleotides not matched to a gene: 5. CDR3 sequence (DNA): TGTGCCAGCTCACCAAACAGACAGGGCGGAAACACCATATATTTT. The encoded protein is CASSPNRQGGNTIYF.